Listed below are T cell receptor beta chains from one sample, sequenced in a study of identical twins. TCRdb re-called the 5' RACE reads with MiXCR, one entry per CDR3 protein. The sample yields roughly 480,000 distinct CDR3 sequences, roughly 24% seen once. These records were also assigned to another study, of T cells expressing NK-cell markers.

The sequenced sample was CD4+ T cells sorted from blood. The receptors originated from a woman in her late teens or twenties in good health. CDR3s include the opening cysteine and the closing phenylalanine or tryptophan. D genes are given only for firm matches. Clone size is shown for a subset of rows, as once, few, many or a class of expanded clone.

j_gene	abundance	v_gene	d_gene	CDR3nt	CDR3aa
TRBJ2-7	-	TRBV20-1	TRBD2	TGCAGTGCTAGAGTGGGCGGGAGGTACTCCTACGAGCAGTACTTC	CSARVGGRYSYEQYF
TRBJ2-7	once	TRBV7-2	-	TGTGCCAGCAGCTTAGTTGTGGGGGCTATGTACGAGCAGTACTTC	CASSLVVGAMYEQYF
TRBJ2-7	many	TRBV7-2	-	TGTGCCAGCAGCCCCGCAGGCTACGAGCAGTACTTC	CASSPAGYEQYF
TRBJ2-7	few	TRBV15	TRBD2	TGTGCCACCAGCAGGTCTGTCAAGACTAGCGGGTCCTACGAGCAGTACTTC	CATSRSVKTSGSYEQYF
TRBJ2-2	few	TRBV29-1	TRBD1	TGCAGCGTTGAAGGGTCAGGGGGCGCGGACACCGGGGAGCTGTTTTTT	CSVEGSGGADTGELFF
TRBJ2-1	-	TRBV5-5	TRBD1	TGTGCCAGCAGCAAAGGACAGGGTTCCTACAATGAGCAGTTCTTC	CASSKGQGSYNEQFF
TRBJ2-7	few	TRBV11-2	-	TGTGCCAGCAGACCTCCCGTCGGACGGGGCAAGGAGCAGTACTTC	CASRPPVGRGKEQYF
TRBJ2-3	many	TRBV29-1	-	TGCAGCGTAAGGACAGATACGCAGTATTTT	CSVRTDTQYF
TRBJ1-2	-	TRBV4-3	TRBD1	TGCGCCAGCAGCCAGGAGGACAGGGGTTACTATGGCTACACCTTC	CASSQEDRGYYGYTF
TRBJ2-3	-	TRBV11-2	-	TGTGCCAGCAGAATAGCGGCAGATACGCAGTATTTT	CASRIAADTQYF
TRBJ1-1	-	TRBV5-6	-	TGTGCCAGCAGCTTAAGGGGAATTATGACTGAAGCTTTCTTT	CASSLRGIMTEAFF
TRBJ2-1	few	TRBV5-1	TRBD2	TGCGCCAGCAGCCCTAAGGCTAGCGGATTCAATGAGCAGTTCTTC	CASSPKASGFNEQFF
TRBJ2-3	-	TRBV5-1	-	TGCGCCAGCAGGTCTAGCGCGGGTGCAGATACGCAGTATTTT	CASRSSAGADTQYF
TRBJ2-7	-	TRBV29-1	-	TGCAGCGCCGGGACCCAATACGAGCAGTACTTC	CSAGTQYEQYF
TRBJ2-2	few	TRBV7-7	TRBD1	TGTGCTAGCAGCCGCACTGGACAGGGGACCGGGGAGCTGTTTTTT	CASSRTGQGTGELFF